Listed here is a single TCR beta chain. What it binds is unknown. Every patient experienced relapse after autologous stem cell transplantation, and brentuximab vedotin exposure varied. V shed 0 bases and J shed 8 bases, with 16 bases lying between them. The CDR3 totals 15 residues. The germline gives CDR1 MNHEY, CDR2 SVGAGI. This specimen belongs to a study of PD-1 blockade in classical Hodgkin lymphoma. Assay used: immunoSEQ multiplex PCR; TCRdb lists only in-frame clones, some missing. The data show nearly 25,000 clones, 69% seen once. General study points: The CD4+ diversity rise by C4D1 was clearest in complete responders. Complete responders' diversity at baseline resembled that of newly diagnosed patients. The study reported lower baseline TCR diversity in newly diagnosed patients than in healthy donors.

The receptor was derived from a human donor with classical Hodgkin lymphoma. The V gene is TRBV6-5, the J gene TRBJ1-2, with D possibly matching TRBD1 (5 bases). This sample comprised peripheral blood mononuclear cells (PBMCs), obtained at baseline. The CDR3 reads CASSYSPGQGEGYTF. The CDR3 DNA reads as TGTGCCAGCAGTTACTCGCCAGGGCAGGGAGAAGGCTACACCTTC.